The next 28 T cell receptor beta chains were all read from a single sample in a study of lymphopenia after photon versus proton radiotherapy. The table came from immunoSEQ multiplex PCR; TCRdb's copy has only in-frame clones and leaves some out. In the table there are roughly 5,100 clones, 88% of which are singletons. Specimen: peripheral blood, collected from a patient treated with photon-based radiotherapy. The receptors derive from a man under 40 with gastric cancer.

The chain combines TRBV9 with TRBJ2-1, with D perhaps matching TRBD2 (6 bases). The germline V and J ends were trimmed by 4 bases and 8 bases, with 16 bases remaining between them. This CDR3 contains 14 residues. Germline values: CDR1 SGDLS, CDR2 YYNGEE. CDR3 in DNA: TGTGCCAGCAGCCTGAGACTAGGTCTCGATGAGCAGTTCTTC. It specifies CASSLRLGLDEQFF.

The V call is TRBV5-1, the J call TRBJ2-7; D is perhaps TRBD1 (5 bases). The germline gives CDR1 SGHRS, CDR2 YFSETQ. The CDR3 is made up of 13 amino acids. Trimming left V 6 bases short and J 3 bases short, with 13 bases between. CDR3 coding DNA: TGCGCCAGCACCCCGACAGAAAGCTACGAGCAGTACTTC. It specifies CASTPTESYEQYF.

In DNA, the CDR3 is TGTGCCAGTAGTATAGTCGGACAGGGGGTACAGCCCCAGCATTTT. Amino acids: CASSIVGQGVQPQHF. The chain recombines TRBV19 with TRBJ1-5, with 10 nucleotides matching TRBD1. There are 15 residues in the CDR3. Germline CDR1 reads LNHDA; CDR2 reads SQIVND (reference sequence). Trimming cost V 1 base and J 7 bases; bases outside gene matches: 4.

The V and J genes are TRBV11-3 and TRBJ2-1; 12 bases fit TRBD2. CDR1 is SGHNT, CDR2 YENEEA, per germline. The CDR3 extends over 16 amino acids. V lost 3 bases and J lost 8; bases outside the gene matches: 8. The CDR3: CASSLGSTSGGDEQFF. For the CDR3, the DNA is TGTGCCAGCAGCTTGGGGTCGACTAGCGGGGGCGATGAGCAGTTCTTC.

CDR3 coding DNA: TGTGCCAGCAGCTTACTAGCAGAAGAGACCCAGTACTTC. Amino acids: CASSLLAEETQYF. The rearrangement joins TRBV7-2 to TRBJ2-5; weak D call: TRBD2 (5 bases). Trimming pared 2 bases from V and 3 bases from J, leaving 7 bases between. Germline V gene lookup returns CDR1 SGHTA and CDR2 FQGNSA. The CDR3 covers 13 residues.

This chain joins TRBV6-5 and TRBJ1-1; D perhaps matches TRBD1 (5 bases). CDR1 and CDR2 (germline): MNHEY, SVGAGI. Trimming stripped 2 bases from V and 4 bases from J, with 8 bases between. The CDR3 runs to 13 residues. The CDR3 loop is CASSYNGATEAFF. CDR3 nucleotide sequence: TGTGCCAGCAGTTACAACGGGGCCACTGAAGCTTTCTTT.

The chain carries TRBV7-2 and TRBJ1-1; D is unresolved. The germline V gene encodes CDR1 SGHTA and CDR2 FQGNSA. The V end was cut by 8 bases, the J end by 0 bases, with 7 bases between. This CDR3 comprises 12 residues. The CDR3 DNA reads TGTGCCAGCGGCAGTGTGAACACTGAAGCTTTCTTT. It specifies CASGSVNTEAFF.

V usage is TRBV6-5 and J usage is TRBJ2-7, with 11 bases identical to TRBD1. The CDR3 consists of 15 residues. In germline, CDR1 is MNHEY, CDR2 SVGAGI. J was trimmed by 3 bases and V by 0 bases; bases with no gene match: 1. In nucleotides, the CDR3 is TGTGCCAGCAGTTACTCAGGGACAGGGGGCTACGAGCAGTACTTC. This gives the protein CASSYSGTGGYEQYF.

The V call is TRBV14, the J call TRBJ2-1; D is unclear. V lost 1 base and J lost 3, with 13 bases in between. This CDR3 has 16 residues. The germline V gene has CDR1 SGHDN and CDR2 FVKESK. The CDR3 spells CASSQADRIRYNEQFF. Here the CDR3 DNA reads TGTGCCAGCAGCCAAGCGGACCGAATACGCTACAATGAGCAGTTCTTC.

V is TRBV7-2 and J is TRBJ2-7, with 11 bases that match TRBD2. CDR3 length: 15 residues. Trimming cost V 5 bases and J 4 bases; bases outside gene matches: 7. Germline V lookup: CDR1 SGHTA, CDR2 FQGNSA. CDR3: CASSQSSGRIYEQYF. DNA for the CDR3: TGTGCCAGCAGCCAATCTAGCGGGAGGATATACGAGCAGTACTTC.

This clone was recorded once. This chain connects TRBV10-1 to TRBJ1-6; 9 bases fit TRBD1. The V segment lost 2 bases and the J segment 1 base; nucleotides outside the gene matches: 9. The CDR3 totals 19 residues. CDR1 and CDR2 (germline): WNHNN, SYGVQD (reference sequence). This CDR3 is CASSEHNRDRESYNSPLHF. DNA for the CDR3: TGCGCCAGCAGTGAGCATAACCGGGACAGGGAATCCTATAATTCACCCCTCCACTTT.

The chain has TRBV27 and TRBJ2-7; D possibly corresponds to TRBD2 (5 bases). Germline V gene sequence: CDR1 MNHEY, CDR2 SMNVEV (reference sequence). With 2 bases removed from V and 1 base from J, the gap between germline ends came to 6 bases. This CDR3 region has 13 residues. The CDR3 loop reads CASSLGLSYEQYF. The DNA for the CDR3 is TGTGCCAGCAGTTTAGGACTGTCCTACGAGCAGTACTTC.

The chain is built from TRBV6-4 and TRBJ1-6; 8 positions agree with TRBD1. This CDR3 has 15 amino acids. V trimming: 4 bases; J trimming: 9 bases; junction bases outside the gene matches: 8. The germline gives CDR1 MRHNA, CDR2 SNTAGT. CDR3 DNA sequence: TGTGCCAGCAGTGTTAATAACAGGGGGAGTTCACCCCTCCACTTT. This sequence encodes CASSVNNRGSSPLHF.

V and J are TRBV7-2 and TRBJ2-3; maybe TRBD1 (5 bases). CDR3 length: 15 amino acids. Deletions cut 5 bases from V and 4 bases from J, with 16 bases between. Germline CDR1 is SGHTA and CDR2 is FQGNSA. The CDR3 bases are TGTGCCAGCAGCATAGGGGTTGGTAGAGCAGATACGCAGTATTTT. It codes for CASSIGVGRADTQYF.

The rearrangement uses TRBV6-5 and TRBJ2-7; a weak D match, TRBD2 (5 bases). V lost 6 bases and J lost 5, with 14 bases in between. The length of the CDR3 is 13 residues. The germline V gene has CDR1 MNHEY and CDR2 SVGAGI. The CDR3 bases are TGTGCCAGCAGCCGCGGACTCGACCACGAGCAGTACTTC. Translating it yields CASSRGLDHEQYF.

The chain combines TRBV11-2 with TRBJ1-3; a weak D match, TRBD1 (6 bases). With 5 bases removed from V and 1 base from J, the gap between germline ends came to 9 bases. The CDR3 runs 14 residues. CDR1 and CDR2 from the germline V gene are SGHAT and FQNNGV. The CDR3 DNA reads TGTGCCAGCAGCGCGAGGGGGTCTGGAAACACCATATATTTT. Its translation: CASSARGSGNTIYF.

The rearrangement uses TRBV7-2 and TRBJ2-2, with a tentative D call TRBD1 (5 bases). Germline CDR1 SGHTA, CDR2 FQGNSA. The CDR3 runs 17 residues. Trimming left V 2 bases short and J 0 bases short, with 13 bases between. DNA of the CDR3: TGTGCCAGCAGCTTAAATGCAGGACACACGAACACCGGGGAGCTGTTTTTT. Amino acid sequence: CASSLNAGHTNTGELFF.

The chain joins TRBV5-6 to TRBJ2-3, with no clear D. Germline CDR1 and CDR2: SGHDT and YYEEEE. This CDR3 is 12 amino acids long. With 2 bases removed from V and 3 bases from J, the gap between germline ends came to 4 bases. The CDR3 DNA sequence: TGTGCCAGCAGCTTTATAACAGATACGCAGTATTTT. This translates into CASSFITDTQYF. Combining the CDR3 with reference TRBV5-6 and TRBJ2-3 gives the whole variable domain DAGVTQSPTHLIKTRGQQVTLRCSPKSGHDTVSWYQQALGQGPQFIFQYYEEEERQRGNFPDRFSGHQFPNYSSELNVNALLLGDSALYLCASSFITDTQYFGPGTRLTVL.

The chain uses TRBV7-3 and TRBJ2-2; D remains unclear. CDR1 is SGHTA, CDR2 FQGTGA, per germline. The CDR3 consists of 12 residues. V was pared by 6 bases and J by 2 bases, with 4 bases between. The CDR3 sequence: CASRRNTGELFF. In DNA form, the CDR3 reads TGTGCCAGCAGACGAAACACCGGGGAGCTGTTTTTT.

This chain joins TRBV2 and TRBJ2-1; the D is unclear. Germline values: CDR1 SNHLY, CDR2 FYNNEI. The CDR3 length is 11 residues. V was pared by 2 bases and J by 11 bases, with 7 bases between. The DNA for the CDR3 is TGTGCCAGCAGTGAACGAATGAAGCAGTTCTTC. Translating gives CASSERMKQFF.

The chain combines TRBV7-8 with TRBJ2-4, with a weak D call TRBD2 (6 bases). V lost 0 bases to trimming and J lost 5 bases, with 8 bases between them. Germline CDR1 and CDR2: SGHVS and FQNEAQ. The CDR3 consists of 14 residues. CDR3: CASSLAGGENIQYF. CDR3 bases: TGTGCCAGCAGCTTAGCCGGGGGTGAAAACATTCAGTACTTC.

The J gene is TRBJ1-1, the V gene TRBV6-5, with TRBD1 as a possible D gene (5 bases). With 8 bases removed from V and 6 bases from J, the gap between germline ends came to 7 bases. Germline CDR1 MNHEY, CDR2 SVGAGI. The CDR3 length is 10 residues. CDR3 sequence (DNA): TGTGCCAGCGTCAGGGCTGAAGCTTTCTTT. Protein product: CASVRAEAFF.

The chain has TRBV9 and TRBJ2-5, with 8 nucleotides matching TRBD1. The junction had 0 bases not matched to a gene; V was cut back by 0 bases and J by 2 bases. The CDR3 is 14 amino acids. Germline CDR1 SGDLS, CDR2 YYNGEE. The CDR3 region has the DNA TGTGCCAGCAGCGTAGGGGACAGGCAAGAGACCCAGTACTTC. This gives the protein CASSVGDRQETQYF.

The genes are TRBV5-4 and TRBJ1-4; 8 bases fit TRBD1. This CDR3 comprises 15 residues. The trim removed 5 bases at V and 2 bases at J, leaving 5 bases unmatched. Germline-derived CDR1 and CDR2 are SGHNT and YYREEE (reference sequence). The CDR3 DNA reads as TGTGCCAGCAGGGAGACAGGGGTTACTAATGAAAAACTGTTTTTT. Its protein product is CASRETGVTNEKLFF.

CDR3 amino acids: CASSAEDRGYNSPLHF. CDR3 nucleotide sequence: TGTGCCAGCAGCGCAGAAGACAGGGGCTATAATTCACCCCTCCACTTT. The V gene is TRBV7-3, the J gene TRBJ1-6, with 8 bases fitting TRBD1. The CDR3 totals 16 residues. Trimming removed 5 bases from V and 3 bases from J; junction bases left unmatched: 6. Per the germline V gene, CDR1 is SGHTA and CDR2 is FQGTGA.

V and J are TRBV2 and TRBJ2-2, with TRBD2 matching over 14 bases. The CDR3 runs to 14 residues. J was trimmed by 9 bases and V by 6 bases; bases with no gene match: 3. In germline, CDR1 is SNHLY, CDR2 FYNNEI. The CDR3 bases are TGTGCCAGCAGAGGACTAGCGGGGGGTTGGGAGCTGTTTTTT. It yields the protein CASRGLAGGWELFF.

The V and J genes are TRBV11-2 and TRBJ1-2; D gene uncertain. V lost 5 bases and J lost 7, with 17 bases in between. The CDR3 runs 14 residues. CDR1 is SGHAT and CDR2 is FQNNGV in the germline V gene. The CDR3 is CASSPQRVDTGYTF. In DNA form, the CDR3 reads TGTGCCAGCAGCCCCCAAAGGGTGGATACTGGCTACACCTTC.

The chain is built from TRBV28 and TRBJ2-5, with 7 nucleotides matching TRBD1. The CDR3 loop spans 14 amino acids. The V gene end was trimmed by 5 bases and the J gene end by 2 bases; junction bases not matched to a gene: 5. From germline, CDR1 is MDHEN and CDR2 SYDVKM. Here the CDR3 reads CASSPGQSQETQYF. The CDR3 DNA reads TGTGCCAGCAGTCCGGGACAGTCACAAGAGACCCAGTACTTC.